This TCR beta chain stems from a study of T cell repertoires in cytomegalovirus infection. The germline V gene has CDR1 DFQATT and CDR2 SNEGSKA (reference sequence). This CDR3 comprises 13 residues. The germline V and J ends were trimmed by 5 bases and 1 base, with 11 bases remaining between them. TCRdb reprocessed the reads with MiXCR, giving one entry per CDR3 protein. This sample carries approximately 200,000 distinct CDR3 sequences, roughly 22% of them seen once, and the ten largest clones take 15% to 20%. Sequenced sample: CD8+ T cells from PBMCs. The V gene is TRBV20-1, the J gene TRBJ1-1; D call uncertain. The clonotype originates from a human donor in good health (CMV status not recorded). Some clones in this sample may be carry-over from other donors' samples. The CDR3 sequence is CSALDWSNTEAFF. In DNA form, the CDR3 reads TGCAGTGCTTTGGACTGGTCGAACACTGAAGCTTTCTTT.